This passage covers 4 T cell receptor beta chains from one sample sequenced in a study of PD-1 blockade in mismatch repair-deficient tumors. Sequencing used immunoSEQ multiplex PCR; TCRdb keeps in-frame clones, though not all of them. The table lists 20,000 to 25,000 clones, almost 85% of them singletons. The sequencing used peripheral blood, collected 2 weeks after starting pembrolizumab. The source of these receptors is an adult with mismatch repair-deficient cancer.

By its share, this clone is medium-sized. The rearrangement uses TRBV5-1 and TRBJ1-4, with D maybe TRBD1 (5 bases). The CDR3 is 17 residues long. Germline values: CDR1 SGHRS, CDR2 YFSETQ. With 4 bases removed from V and 2 bases from J, the gap between germline ends came to 18 bases. CDR3 residues: CASSPRGGEDTNEKLFF. CDR3 bases: TGCGCCAGCAGCCCCCGGGGAGGGGAGGATACTAATGAAAAACTGTTTTTT.

J is TRBJ2-5 and V is TRBV4-1, with TRBD2 matching 12 bases. The V gene's germline CDR1 is MGHRA and CDR2 YSYEKL. The CDR3 covers 18 residues. V lost 0 bases, J lost 3 bases, and 8 bases stayed unmatched. CDR3 coding DNA: TGCGCCAGCAGCCAAGATATCAGACTAGCGGGAGAAGAAGAGACCCAGTACTTC. Translated, it gives CASSQDIRLAGEEETQYF.

This clone appeared a single time. This chain connects TRBV29-1 to TRBJ2-3; TRBD2 might be the D (6 bases). The CDR3 has 14 amino acids. Trimming cost V 3 bases and J 1 base, with 11 bases left between them. Germline-derived CDR1 and CDR2 are SQVTM and ANQGSEA. The CDR3 here is CSVEPGAGTDTQYF. The CDR3 DNA reads as TGCAGCGTTGAGCCGGGAGCGGGCACAGATACGCAGTATTTT.

This chain uses TRBV11-3 with TRBJ2-3; D unclear. V dropped 4 bases and J dropped 4 bases, with 3 bases sitting between them. The CDR3 covers 11 residues. The germline CDR1 and CDR2 sequences are SGHNT and YENEEA. The CDR3 coding sequence is TGTGCCAGCAGCTCCGCAGATACGCAGTATTTT. Residues: CASSSADTQYF.